Below, 2 T cell receptor beta chains from the same sample are listed, as sequenced in a study of T cells in Graves' hyperthyroidism and ophthalmopathy. Researchers amplified the TCR beta CDR3 regions from RNA transcripts. The study used the HTBI primer set for a first-round RT-PCR of the TCR CDR3. TCRdb re-analysed the multiplex PCR reads in MiXCR, keeping a single row per CDR3 protein. Altogether about 700,000 distinct CDR3 sequences are present, 14% being singletons, with the ten largest covering around 9.6%. Sequenced input: blood. The receptors here all came from a woman aged 18 to 35 with Graves' hyperthyroidism.

The chain is built from TRBV15 and TRBJ2-5; 13 nucleotides align to TRBD2. Germline V gene sequence: CDR1 LNHNV, CDR2 YYDKDF (reference sequence). CDR3 length: 16 residues. Trimming at V came to 0 bases and at J to 3 bases, leaving 1 base not matched to a gene. The CDR3 here is CATSRDGTSGKETQYF. The CDR3 bases are TGTGCCACCAGCAGAGATGGGACTAGCGGGAAAGAGACCCAGTACTTC.

There are many counts of this clonotype. The CDR3 DNA sequence: TGCAGTGCTAGAGATAACTCGGCAGCGTATGCTAGCACAGATACGCAGTATTTT. Protein sequence: CSARDNSAAYASTDTQYF. The rearrangement joins TRBV20-1 to TRBJ2-3; D is ambiguous. V dropped 0 bases and J dropped 0 bases, with 19 bases sitting between them. Germline assignment: CDR1 DFQATT and CDR2 SNEGSKA (reference sequence). This CDR3 comprises 18 residues.